This T cell receptor (beta chain) emerged from a study of T cell clonotyping in hematopoietic cell transplantation. TCRdb keeps only in-frame clones here, not all; method: immunoSEQ multiplex PCR. The sample has fewer than 40,000 clones, approximately 88% seen once. Germline lookup yields CDR1 SGHTA and CDR2 FQGNSA. The CDR3 loop spans 15 amino acids. Trimming left V 0 bases short and J 3 bases short, with 11 bases between. In this sample, this clone turned up once. The origin of this receptor is a woman aged 40 to 55 in good health. Some clones in this sample may be carry-over from other donors' samples. The sequencing input was peripheral blood mononuclear cells. The genes are TRBV7-2 and TRBJ1-2; no reliable D call. This CDR3 reads CASSLALVRDYGYTF. The CDR3 nucleotides read TGTGCCAGCAGCTTAGCCCTAGTTAGAGACTATGGCTACACCTTC.